These 22 T cell receptor beta chains came from one sample sequenced in a study of T cells in Graves' hyperthyroidism and ophthalmopathy. Amplification targeted TCR beta CDR3 regions from RNA transcripts. Initially, a first-round RT-PCR of the TCR CDR3 employed the HTBI primer set. TCRdb redid the calling of the multiplex PCR reads with MiXCR, one entry per CDR3 protein. The sample lists roughly 710,000 distinct CDR3 sequences; approximately 40% were seen once. Material for sequencing was blood. The receptors stem from a woman in her forties with Graves' hyperthyroidism.

Of note for this clonotype: With a much larger clone just one base away, this may be a read error. The chain links TRBV7-9 to TRBJ1-4, with D perhaps TRBD1 (6 bases). In germline, CDR1 is SEHNR, CDR2 FQNEAQ (reference sequence). CDR3 length: 13 amino acids. The chain's CDR3 is CASSRTDYEKPFF. The DNA for the CDR3 is TGTGCCAGCAGCCGGACAGACTATGAAAAACCGTTTTTT.

As to this clonotype: One end of the junction is discordant with germline, which a read error may explain. The chain couples TRBV4-1 to TRBJ2-7; 9 positions agree with TRBD2. The CDR3 covers 16 residues. CDR1 and CDR2 from the germline V gene are MGHRA and YSYEKL. The CDR3 DNA sequence: TGCGCCAGCAGCCAAGAACCTAGCGGGACTTCCTACGGGCAGTACTTC. Residues: CASSQEPSGTSYGQYF.

The J gene is TRBJ1-5, the V gene TRBV10-3; 8 nucleotides line up with TRBD1. Germline trimming cut 10 bases from V and 7 bases from J; bases unmatched to any gene: 21. The V gene's germline CDR1 is ENHRY and CDR2 SYGVKD. The CDR3 length is 17 residues. The CDR3 sequence: CASSWTSDRAFGQPQHF. CDR3 coding DNA: TGTGCCAGCAGCTGGACCTCGGACAGGGCATTTGGACAGCCCCAGCATTTT.

The chain combines TRBV7-8 with TRBJ2-7; tentative D call: TRBD1 (6 bases). The V and J ends lost 6 bases and 5 bases respectively, with 23 bases between them. This CDR3 has 16 amino acids. Germline V CDR1 and CDR2: SGHVS, FQNEAQ. CDR3 amino acids: CASSPRPGRGNHEQYF. Written as DNA, the CDR3 is TGTGCCAGCAGTCCACGCCCGGGAAGGGGGAACCACGAGCAGTACTTC.

The chain combines TRBV7-2 with TRBJ1-3; D is uncertain. V shed 4 bases and J shed 5 bases, with 12 bases lying between them. Germline-derived CDR1 and CDR2 are SGHTA and FQGNSA. The CDR3 has 14 amino acids. The CDR3 nucleotides are TGTGCCAGCAGCTCTGAATTCCGGCGAAACACCATATATTTT. It is translated as CASSSEFRRNTIYF.

This chain links TRBV10-1 with TRBJ1-1; maybe TRBD1 (5 bases). The V gene lost 2 bases and the J gene lost 7 bases, with 8 bases spanning the gap. Germline lookup yields CDR1 WNHNN and CDR2 SYGVQD (reference sequence). CDR3 length: 12 residues. In DNA, the CDR3 is TGCGCCAGCAGTGAGACAGGACGTGAAGCTTTCTTT. Its translation is CASSETGREAFF.

This chain joins TRBV25-1 and TRBJ2-5; 11 nucleotides agree with TRBD2. Trimming took 2 bases from V and 2 from J; bases not matched to a gene: 10. The CDR3 has 18 amino acids. CDR1 is MGHDK and CDR2 is SYGVNS in the germline V gene. CDR3 bases: TGTGCCAGCAGTGAAACAAACGGGAGGACTAGCGGGCAAGAGACCCAGTACTTC. This encodes CASSETNGRTSGQETQYF.

This clonotype has only a few counts. The V gene is TRBV20-1, the J gene TRBJ1-1, with a possible D match to TRBD1 (6 bases). There are 13 residues in the CDR3. Germline V lookup: CDR1 DFQATT, CDR2 SNEGSKA (reference sequence). V lost 5 bases and J 6 bases, leaving 16 bases between the germline ends. Here the CDR3 DNA reads TGCAGTGCTCCCCTCACAGGGACTTCTGAAGCTTTCTTT. Protein: CSAPLTGTSEAFF.

This chain links TRBV30 with TRBJ1-1; D unclear. Germline V gene sequence: CDR1 GTSNPN, CDR2 SVGIG (reference sequence). CDR3 size: 13 residues. V gave up 3 bases and J gave up 1 base, with 9 bases separating them. The CDR3 nucleotides read TGTGCCTGGAGGGGTCAGACGAACACTGAAGCTTTCTTT. This codes for CAWRGQTNTEAFF.

V and J are TRBV7-2 and TRBJ2-5; D perhaps matches TRBD2 (5 bases). V shed 5 bases and J shed 2 bases, with 21 bases lying between them. This CDR3 spans 17 amino acids. Germline V gene sequence: CDR1 SGHTA, CDR2 FQGNSA. The CDR3 DNA follows: TGTGCCAGCAGCCAAAGGAGAATGTCACGGACTCAAGAGACCCAGTACTTC. Residues: CASSQRRMSRTQETQYF.

The chain uses TRBV15 and TRBJ1-3; weak D call: TRBD1 (6 bases). Germline loops: CDR1 LNHNV, CDR2 YYDKDF (reference sequence). The ends were cut back, 1 base at V and 7 bases at J, with 8 bases in the middle. This CDR3 comprises 13 residues. CDR3 protein: CATSRVRGNTIYF. DNA of the CDR3: TGTGCCACCAGCAGAGTGAGGGGGAACACCATATATTTT.

This chain links TRBV11-1 with TRBJ2-2, with 7 bases fitting TRBD1. CDR3 size: 15 residues. Germline lookup yields CDR1 SGHAT and CDR2 FQDESV (reference sequence). The junction had 5 bases not matched to a gene; V was cut back by 3 bases and J by 4 bases. CDR3 loop: CASSLGTAPTGELFF. The CDR3, as DNA: TGTGCCAGCAGCTTGGGGACAGCGCCCACCGGGGAGCTGTTTTTT.

For this clonotype: At one end, the junction sequence differs from germline, possibly due to a read error. This chain connects TRBV2 to TRBJ2-7, with TRBD1 matching over 10 bases. The CDR3 loop spans 13 amino acids. CDR1 is SNHLY, CDR2 FYNNEI, per germline. The CDR3 loop reads CASSEDRGREQYF. CDR3 bases: TGTGCCAGCAGCGAAGACAGGGGGCGTGAGCAGTACTTC.

This clonotype appeared a few times. As DNA, the CDR3 is TGTGCCAGCAGCCCGTCCCCTAGCACAGATACGCAGTATTTT. Translated, it gives CASSPSPSTDTQYF. The chain has TRBV7-9 and TRBJ2-3; D remains unclear. Trimming cost V 5 bases and J 0 bases, with 9 bases left between them. This CDR3 comprises 14 residues. The germline V gene has CDR1 SEHNR and CDR2 FQNEAQ (reference sequence).

This clonotype was observed at least ten times. This rearrangement joins TRBV10-3 to TRBJ1-3, with D perhaps TRBD1 (6 bases). This CDR3 has 15 residues. V lost 7 bases, J lost 2 bases, and 15 bases lay in between. The germline CDR1 and CDR2 sequences are ENHRY and SYGVKD. CDR3 nucleotides: TGTGCCATCACGGAACAGGGAGCTACTGGAAACACCATATATTTT. Protein: CAITEQGATGNTIYF.

Many counts were recorded for this clonotype. V is TRBV5-1 and J is TRBJ2-7; 7 nucleotides agree with TRBD1. Germline CDR1 SGHRS, CDR2 YFSETQ. V lost 4 bases to trimming and J lost 3 bases; unmatched junction nucleotides: 10. This CDR3 has 15 amino acids. The CDR3 DNA reads as TGCGCCAGCAGCACCGACCCAGGGGGAGACTACGAGCAGTACTTC. This codes for CASSTDPGGDYEQYF. Based on the CDR3 plus reference TRBV5-1 and TRBJ2-7, the full variable domain is KAGVTQTPRYLIKTRGQQVTLSCSPISGHRSVSWYQQTPGQGLQFLFEYFSETQRNKGNFPGRFSGRQFSNSRSEMNVSTLELGDSALYLCASSTDPGGDYEQYFGPGTRLTVT.

The rearrangement joins TRBV20-1 to TRBJ2-2, with TRBD1 identical over 10 bases. Germline V gene sequence: CDR1 DFQATT, CDR2 SNEGSKA (reference sequence). This CDR3 spans 16 amino acids. The ends lost 3 bases at V and 5 bases at J; junction bases unmatched: 9. The CDR3 DNA sequence: TGCAGTGCTAGTGAGGACAGGGGGTTTTATACCGGGGAGCTGTTTTTT. This sequence encodes CSASEDRGFYTGELFF.

This clonotype was recorded a few times. The genes are TRBV9 and TRBJ2-5; D gene ambiguous. This CDR3 contains 13 residues. CDR1 is SGDLS and CDR2 is YYNGEE in the germline V gene. The V end lost 3 bases, the J end lost 2 bases, and 8 bases lay between the germline ends. The CDR3 reads CASSGPGQETQYF. For the CDR3, the DNA is TGTGCCAGCAGCGGCCCCGGGCAAGAGACCCAGTACTTC.

The chain uses TRBV12-3 or TRBV12-4 and TRBJ2-7; 7 nucleotides match TRBD1. This CDR3 has 13 residues. With V trimmed by 7 bases and J by 3 bases, 6 bases remained unmatched. This chain's CDR3 is CASKLRQGYEQYF. DNA of the CDR3: TGTGCCAGCAAGCTTCGACAGGGCTACGAGCAGTACTTC.

On this clonotype itself: This CDR3 fails to terminate in the conserved phenylalanine or tryptophan, so it likely reflects a read error. V and J are TRBV6-5 and TRBJ1-2, with TRBD1 matching over 7 bases. With V trimmed by 5 bases and J by 2 bases, 8 bases remained unmatched. This CDR3 contains 15 residues. Germline CDR1 MNHEY, CDR2 SVGAGI. The DNA of the CDR3 is TGTGCCAGCAGTCACCTGCCGGGACAGAACTATGGCTACACCTCC. It is translated as CASSHLPGQNYGYTS.

V gene TRBV7-9 combines with J gene TRBJ2-2; possible D gene TRBD1, 6 bases. CDR1 is SEHNR and CDR2 is FQNEAQ in the germline V gene (reference sequence). This CDR3 is built from 14 residues. V was clipped by 5 bases and J by 4 bases, with 11 bases between them. The CDR3 coding sequence is TGTGCCAGCAGCCAAGGGACAAGCACCGGGGAGCTGTTTTTT. Protein product: CASSQGTSTGELFF.

In the case of this clonotype: At one boundary the junction diverges from the germline segment, which might be a read error. The chain recombines TRBV12-3 or TRBV12-4 with TRBJ1-3; D is unresolved. The CDR3 covers 16 residues. DNA for the CDR3: TGCGCCAGCAGCCACCTAAGACGCTATTCTGGAAACACCATATATTTT. Amino acids: CASSHLRRYSGNTIYF.